One and the same sample provided the 11 T cell receptor beta chains below, sequenced in a study of PD-1 blockade in classical Hodgkin lymphoma. TCRdb keeps only in-frame clones here, not all; method: immunoSEQ multiplex PCR. The sample lists about 26,000 clones, around 64% seen once, with approximately 12% in the top ten. Relapses following autologous stem cell transplantation were seen in all patients, with brentuximab vedotin exposure varying. The sequencing here drew on peripheral blood mononuclear cells (PBMCs), taken before the second cycle of nivolumab. The receptors stem from a human donor with classical Hodgkin lymphoma.

Relative to its sample, this clone is medium-sized. V is TRBV5-1 and J is TRBJ2-7, with 8 positions matching TRBD1. This CDR3 is 15 amino acids long. V shed 2 bases, J shed 0 bases, and the junction held 4 bases outside the gene matches. Germline V gene sequence: CDR1 SGHRS, CDR2 YFSETQ. CDR3 in amino acids: CASSFRTGSSYEQYF. The CDR3 DNA is TGCGCCAGCAGCTTCCGGACAGGGAGCTCCTACGAGCAGTACTTC. Combining the CDR3 with reference TRBV5-1 and TRBJ2-7 gives the whole variable domain KAGVTQTPRYLIKTRGQQVTLSCSPISGHRSVSWYQQTPGQGLQFLFEYFSETQRNKGNFPGRFSGRQFSNSRSEMNVSTLELGDSALYLCASSFRTGSSYEQYFGPGTRLTVT.

The sample holds a few counts of this clone. The chain carries TRBV30 and TRBJ1-5; 9 nucleotides line up with TRBD1. From germline, CDR1 is GTSNPN and CDR2 SVGIG (reference sequence). The trim removed 2 bases at V and 7 bases at J, leaving 9 bases unmatched. This CDR3 comprises 15 residues. CDR3 bases: TGTGCCTGGAGTATAAGGGACAGGGACCGCCAGCCCCAGCATTTT. Translating gives CAWSIRDRDRQPQHF. Full variable domain (remainder filled in from reference TRBV30 and TRBJ1-5): SQTIHQWPATLVQPVGSPLSLECTVEGTSNPNLYWYRQAAGRGLQLLFYSVGIGQISSEVPQNLSASRPQDRQFILSSKKLLLSDSGFYLCAWSIRDRDRQPQHFGDGTRLSIL.

This chain connects TRBV9 to TRBJ2-5; TRBD1 aligns across 12 bases. Germline CDR1 SGDLS, CDR2 YYNGEE. The length of the CDR3 is 17 residues. Trimming at V came to 4 bases and at J to 2 bases, leaving 9 bases not matched to a gene. Here the CDR3 reads CASSPGDRGLLQETQYF. CDR3 bases: TGTGCCAGCAGCCCAGGGGACAGGGGGCTCCTACAAGAGACCCAGTACTTC.

The J gene is TRBJ1-6, the V gene TRBV30; tentative D call: TRBD1 (5 bases). The germline gives CDR1 GTSNPN, CDR2 SVGIG (reference sequence). The ends were cut back, 4 bases at V and 5 bases at J, with 9 bases in the middle. This CDR3 region has 13 residues. CDR3 in DNA: TGTGCCTGGAAGGTGACAGATAATTCACCCCTCCACTTT. As protein: CAWKVTDNSPLHF.

CDR3 coding DNA: TGCAGCGCCACGGGGGGACAAGAGCAGTTCTTC. It is translated as CSATGGQEQFF. V gene TRBV29-1 combines with J gene TRBJ2-1; a possible D gene is TRBD2 (7 bases). In germline, CDR1 is SQVTM, CDR2 ANQGSEA. This CDR3 is 11 amino acids long. Trimming shortened V by 7 bases and J by 10 bases, and 14 bases separated the two germline ends.

This clone showed up just once. The gene calls are TRBV19 and TRBJ2-7, with 9 bases aligning to TRBD2. CDR3 length: 15 residues. J was trimmed by 2 bases and V by 3 bases; bases with no gene match: 5. CDR1 LNHDA and CDR2 SQIVND come from the germline V gene (reference sequence). The CDR3 DNA reads as TGTGCCAGTAGTATCTCGGGACTAGCCCCCTACGAGCAGTACTTC. Translating gives CASSISGLAPYEQYF.

The CDR3 here is CASSLVGDRYYEQYF. CDR3 bases: TGTGCCAGCAGCTTAGTAGGGGACAGGTACTACGAGCAGTACTTC. The chain combines TRBV7-2 with TRBJ2-7; 8 bases match TRBD1. The CDR3 covers 15 residues. Germline lookup yields CDR1 SGHTA and CDR2 FQGNSA. V lost 1 base, J lost 3 bases, and 5 bases stayed unmatched.

In its sample, this clone was seen a few times. The rearrangement joins TRBV6-1 to TRBJ2-1; 7 bases line up with TRBD2. V trimming: 2 bases; J trimming: 8 bases; junction bases outside the gene matches: 15. Looked up from germline, CDR1 is MNHNS and CDR2 is SASEGT. CDR3 size: 17 residues. The chain's CDR3 is CASSERASGGGWDEQFF. CDR3 bases: TGTGCCAGCAGTGAAAGGGCCTCTGGGGGAGGGTGGGATGAGCAGTTCTTC.

V and J are TRBV27 and TRBJ1-5; possibly TRBD1 for D (5 bases). V was pared by 2 bases and J by 0 bases, with 11 bases between. Looked up from germline, CDR1 is MNHEY and CDR2 is SMNVEV (reference sequence). The CDR3 contains 16 residues. The chain's CDR3 is CASSLRGTYSNQPQHF. CDR3 sequence (DNA): TGTGCCAGCAGTTTAAGGGGCACATATAGCAATCAGCCCCAGCATTTT.

Note on this clone: Other DNA sequences in the same sample also yield this CDR3. The CDR3 DNA reads as TGCGCCAGCAGCTTGGATGGAACTAGCACAGATACGCAGTATTTT. This translates into CASSLDGTSTDTQYF. The chain has TRBV5-1 and TRBJ2-3, with D uncertain. The length of the CDR3 is 15 residues. In germline, CDR1 is SGHRS, CDR2 YFSETQ. Trimming took off 0 bases at V and 0 bases at J, with 8 bases between the two ends. The variable domain in full, completed from reference TRBV5-1 and TRBJ2-3, reads KAGVTQTPRYLIKTRGQQVTLSCSPISGHRSVSWYQQTPGQGLQFLFEYFSETQRNKGNFPGRFSGRQFSNSRSEMNVSTLELGDSALYLCASSLDGTSTDTQYFGPGTRLTVL.

CDR3 sequence: CASSLGGQGAYGYTF. CDR3 nucleotides: TGTGCCAGCAGCTTAGGAGGGCAGGGGGCCTATGGCTACACCTTC. V gene TRBV7-8 combines with J gene TRBJ1-2; 8 positions match TRBD1. The CDR3 covers 15 residues. CDR1 SGHVS and CDR2 FQNEAQ come from the germline V gene. V shed 1 base and J 4 bases; nucleotides not matched to a gene: 5.